This TCR beta chain appears in the sequencing data of a study of Ad26.COV2.S vaccination and SARS-CoV-2 variants. Looking at the study overall: Ad26.COV2.S given intramuscularly, once or twice 56 days apart. Overall study results and limits: Total T cell responses may have been underestimated by the TCR breadth and depth analyses. Non-spike TCR breadth did not differ much between vaccine and placebo recipients.

Concerning this clone: No antigen is known for it.

The treatment is: roughly 20 received Ad26.COV2.S at low or high dose, single or two shots; 5 received placebo; per-sample allocation not given. The investigators took samples on day 63 after the first vaccine or placebo injection. Trimming removed 0 bases from V and 1 base from J, with 12 bases in between. Germline CDR1 and CDR2: SGHKS and YYEKEE (reference sequence). The CDR3 has 16 amino acids. Method: immunoSEQ multiplex PCR; TCRdb's copy keeps in-frame clones and lacks some. The table shows approximately 360,000 clones, with roughly four fifths occurring only once. The receptor's source is a person between 18 and 65 years old who received the Ad26.COV2.S COVID-19 vaccine or a placebo. The source material was peripheral blood, sampled in a trial of Ad26.COV2.S vaccine versus placebo. The V and J genes are TRBV5-5 and TRBJ2-3; D could derive from TRBD1 or TRBD2 (6 bases each). The CDR3, as DNA: TGTGCCAGCAGCTTGGCCCGGGGGCAACGCACAGATACGCAGTATTTT. Residues: CASSLARGQRTDTQYF.